Below are 7 T cell receptor beta chains sequenced from a single sample in a study of cytomegalovirus exposure and HLA in healthy donors. A multiplex PCR was run with 60 Vbeta primers and 13 Jbeta primers. This table comes from immunoSEQ multiplex PCR, and its TCRdb copy is limited to in-frame clones, with some not included. Of 100,000 to 150,000 clones listed, around three quarters are singletons. Sequencing input: PBMCs. The receptors shown here come from a female donor in good health and CMV-seronegative.

The chain carries TRBV30 and TRBJ2-3; D might be TRBD2 (5 bases). Per germline, CDR1 GTSNPN and CDR2 SVGIG (reference sequence). Trimming pared 4 bases from V and 3 bases from J, leaving 17 bases between. There are 15 residues in the CDR3. The CDR3 region is CAWTSRVRSTDTQYF. CDR3 in DNA: TGTGCCTGGACATCGAGGGTTCGCAGTACAGATACGCAGTATTTT.

This chain links TRBV30 with TRBJ2-3, with TRBD2 matching 13 bases. Germline CDR1 and CDR2: GTSNPN and SVGIG (reference sequence). The CDR3 extends over 17 amino acids. DNA of the CDR3: TGTGCGGGGAACCTACCCGGACTAGCGGGAGACGCAGATACGCAGTATTTT. The encoded protein is CAGNLPGLAGDADTQYF.

The J gene is TRBJ2-2, the V gene TRBV7-9; D gene uncertain. CDR3 length equals 12 residues. V lost 4 bases, J lost 7 bases, and 7 bases lay in between. Germline CDR1 is SEHNR and CDR2 is FQNEAQ (reference sequence). The CDR3 loop is CASSSRFGELFF. The CDR3 DNA reads as TGTGCCAGCAGCTCGAGATTCGGGGAGCTGTTTTTT.

The rearrangement links TRBV7-6 to TRBJ2-3; D might be TRBD2 (6 bases). Per the germline V gene, CDR1 is SGHVS and CDR2 is FNYEAQ. V was clipped by 3 bases and J by 1 base, with 17 bases between them. The CDR3 spans 17 residues. The CDR3 protein is CASSLGSVGGRTDTQYF. The CDR3 DNA reads as TGTGCCAGCAGCTTGGGTTCTGTGGGGGGTCGCACAGATACGCAGTATTTT.

This clone was seen only once. The V gene is TRBV2, the J gene TRBJ2-5, with a tentative D call TRBD1 (5 bases). This CDR3 is built from 13 residues. Germline values: CDR1 SNHLY, CDR2 FYNNEI. V lost 5 bases and J 0 bases, leaving 7 bases between the germline ends. The CDR3 sequence: CASSRQYQETQYF. The CDR3 region has the DNA TGTGCCAGCAGTCGACAGTACCAAGAGACCCAGTACTTC. The entire variable domain, with the rest obtained from reference TRBV2 and TRBJ2-5, is as follows: EPEVTQTPSHQVTQMGQEVILRCVPISNHLYFYWYRQILGQKVEFLVSFYNNEISEKSEIFDDQFSVERPDGSNFTLKIRSTKLEDSAMYFCASSRQYQETQYFGPGTRLLVL.

The V and J genes are TRBV5-6 and TRBJ1-1; 7 nucleotides match TRBD1. The germline V gene encodes CDR1 SGHDT and CDR2 YYEEEE. The V gene end was trimmed by 0 bases and the J gene end by 3 bases; junction bases not matched to a gene: 2. CDR3 length: 14 residues. The DNA for the CDR3 is TGTGCCAGCAGCTTGGATGACAGGGACACTGAAGCTTTCTTT. Protein: CASSLDDRDTEAFF.

The table lists this clone with a few counts. V is TRBV5-1 and J is TRBJ1-2, with TRBD1 identical over 7 bases. V shed 4 bases, J shed 7 bases, and the junction held 4 bases outside the gene matches. CDR1 is SGHRS and CDR2 is YFSETQ in the germline V gene. The CDR3 spans 12 residues. The CDR3 spells CASSPEGAGYTF. CDR3 bases: TGCGCCAGCAGCCCGGAGGGGGCTGGCTACACCTTC.